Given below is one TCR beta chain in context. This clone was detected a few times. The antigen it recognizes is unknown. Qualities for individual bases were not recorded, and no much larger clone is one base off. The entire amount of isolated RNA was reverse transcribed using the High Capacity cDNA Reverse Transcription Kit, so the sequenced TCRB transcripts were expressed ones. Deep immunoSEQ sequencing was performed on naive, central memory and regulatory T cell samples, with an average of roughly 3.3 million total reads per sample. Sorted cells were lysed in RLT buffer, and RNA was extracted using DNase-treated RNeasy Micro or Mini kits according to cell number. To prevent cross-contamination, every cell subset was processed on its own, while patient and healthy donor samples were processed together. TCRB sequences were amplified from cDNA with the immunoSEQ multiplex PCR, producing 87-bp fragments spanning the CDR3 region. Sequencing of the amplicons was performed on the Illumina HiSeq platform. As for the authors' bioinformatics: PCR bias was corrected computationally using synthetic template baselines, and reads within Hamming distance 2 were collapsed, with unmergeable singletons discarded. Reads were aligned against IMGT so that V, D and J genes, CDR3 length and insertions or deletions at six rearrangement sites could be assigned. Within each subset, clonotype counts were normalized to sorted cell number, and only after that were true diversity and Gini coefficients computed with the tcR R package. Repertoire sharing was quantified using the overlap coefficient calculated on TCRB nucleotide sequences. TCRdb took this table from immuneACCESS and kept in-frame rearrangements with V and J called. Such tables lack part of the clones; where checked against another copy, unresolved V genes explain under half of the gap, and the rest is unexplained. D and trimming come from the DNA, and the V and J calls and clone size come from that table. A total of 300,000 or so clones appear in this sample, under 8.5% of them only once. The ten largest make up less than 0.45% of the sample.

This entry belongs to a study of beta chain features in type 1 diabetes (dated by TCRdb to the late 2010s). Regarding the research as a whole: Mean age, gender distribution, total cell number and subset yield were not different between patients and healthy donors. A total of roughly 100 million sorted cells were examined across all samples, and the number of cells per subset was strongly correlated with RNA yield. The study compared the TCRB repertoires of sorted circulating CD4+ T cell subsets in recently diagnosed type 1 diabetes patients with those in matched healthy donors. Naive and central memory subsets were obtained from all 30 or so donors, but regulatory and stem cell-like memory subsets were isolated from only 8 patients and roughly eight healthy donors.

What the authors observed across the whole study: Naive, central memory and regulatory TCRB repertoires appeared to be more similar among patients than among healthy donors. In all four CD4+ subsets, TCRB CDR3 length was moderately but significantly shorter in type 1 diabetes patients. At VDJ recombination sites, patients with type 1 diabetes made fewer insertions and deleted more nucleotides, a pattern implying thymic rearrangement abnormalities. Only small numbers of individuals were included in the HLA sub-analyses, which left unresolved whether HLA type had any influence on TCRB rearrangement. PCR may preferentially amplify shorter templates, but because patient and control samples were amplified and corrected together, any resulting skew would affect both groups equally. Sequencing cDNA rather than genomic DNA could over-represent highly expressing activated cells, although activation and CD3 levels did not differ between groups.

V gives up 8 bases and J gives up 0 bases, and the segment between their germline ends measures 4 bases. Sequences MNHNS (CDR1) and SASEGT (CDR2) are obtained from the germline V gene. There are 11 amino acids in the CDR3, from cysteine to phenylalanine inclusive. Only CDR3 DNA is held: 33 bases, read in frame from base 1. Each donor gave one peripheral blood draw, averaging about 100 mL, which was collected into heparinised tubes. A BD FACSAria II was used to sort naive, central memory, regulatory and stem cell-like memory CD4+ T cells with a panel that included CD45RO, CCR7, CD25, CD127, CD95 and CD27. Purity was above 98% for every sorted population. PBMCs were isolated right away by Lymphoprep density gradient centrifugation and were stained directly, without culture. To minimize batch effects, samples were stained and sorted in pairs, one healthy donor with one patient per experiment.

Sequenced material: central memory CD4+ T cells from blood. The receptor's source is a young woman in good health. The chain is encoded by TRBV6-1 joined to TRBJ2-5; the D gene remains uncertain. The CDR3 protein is CASQHQETQYF. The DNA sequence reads TGTGCCAGCCAACACCAAGAGACCCAGTACTTC.